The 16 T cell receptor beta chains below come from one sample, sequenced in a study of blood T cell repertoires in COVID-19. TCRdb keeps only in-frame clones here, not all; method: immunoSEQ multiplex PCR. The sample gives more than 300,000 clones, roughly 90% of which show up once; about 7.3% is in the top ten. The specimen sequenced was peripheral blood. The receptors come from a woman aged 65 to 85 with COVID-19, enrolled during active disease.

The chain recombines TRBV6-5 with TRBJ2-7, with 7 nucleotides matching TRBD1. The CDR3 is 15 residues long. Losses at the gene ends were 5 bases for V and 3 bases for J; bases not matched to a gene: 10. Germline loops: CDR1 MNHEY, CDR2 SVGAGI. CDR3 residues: CASSTTGDPGYEQYF. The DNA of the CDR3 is TGTGCCAGCAGTACAACAGGGGATCCAGGCTACGAGCAGTACTTC.

The CDR3 reads CASSEPGQGSGYTF. CDR3 bases: TGTGCCAGCAGCGAACCGGGACAGGGATCAGGCTACACCTTC. This sequence joins TRBV7-9 and TRBJ1-2; TRBD1 matches 9 bases. The CDR3 is made up of 14 amino acids. The germline gives CDR1 SEHNR, CDR2 FQNEAQ (reference sequence). Trimming removed 5 bases from V and 8 bases from J; junction bases left unmatched: 9.

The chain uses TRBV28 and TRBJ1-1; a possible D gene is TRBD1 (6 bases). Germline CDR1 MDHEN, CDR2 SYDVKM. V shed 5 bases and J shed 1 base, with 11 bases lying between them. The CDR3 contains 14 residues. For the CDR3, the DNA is TGTGCCAGCAGTCCTTACAGGGAGAACACTGAAGCTTTCTTT. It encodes CASSPYRENTEAFF.

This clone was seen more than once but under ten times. The CDR3 spells CASRSGTGNLSPLHF. The CDR3 region has the DNA TGTGCCAGCAGATCCGGGACAGGGAACCTTTCACCCCTCCACTTT. The chain uses TRBV7-9 and TRBJ1-6, with 9 nucleotides matching TRBD1. The CDR3 extends over 15 amino acids. V was pared by 6 bases and J by 9 bases, with 9 bases of the junction left unmatched. Per the germline V gene, CDR1 is SEHNR and CDR2 is FQNEAQ (reference sequence).

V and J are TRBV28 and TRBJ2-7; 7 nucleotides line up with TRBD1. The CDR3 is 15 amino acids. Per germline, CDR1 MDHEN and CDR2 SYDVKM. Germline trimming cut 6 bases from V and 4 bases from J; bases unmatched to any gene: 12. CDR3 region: CASSESGTAPYEQYF. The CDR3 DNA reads TGTGCCAGCAGCGAATCCGGGACAGCGCCTTACGAGCAGTACTTC.

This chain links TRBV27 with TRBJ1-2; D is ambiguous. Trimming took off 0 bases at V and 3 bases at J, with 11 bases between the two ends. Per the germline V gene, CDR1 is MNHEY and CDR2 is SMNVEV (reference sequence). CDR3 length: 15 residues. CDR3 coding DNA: TGTGCCAGCAGTTTATCGATGGCCGTGGACTATGGCTACACCTTC. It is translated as CASSLSMAVDYGYTF.

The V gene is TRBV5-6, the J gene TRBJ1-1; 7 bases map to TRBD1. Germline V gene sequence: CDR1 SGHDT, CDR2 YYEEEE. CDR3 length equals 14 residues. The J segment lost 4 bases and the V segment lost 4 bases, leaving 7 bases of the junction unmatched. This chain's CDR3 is CASSPNRGGTEAFF. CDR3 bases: TGTGCCAGCAGCCCTAACAGGGGCGGCACTGAAGCTTTCTTT.

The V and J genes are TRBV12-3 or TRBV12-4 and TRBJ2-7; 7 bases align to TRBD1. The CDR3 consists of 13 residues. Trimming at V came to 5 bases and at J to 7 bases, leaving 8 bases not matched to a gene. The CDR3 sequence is CASSPTGSGEQYF. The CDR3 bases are TGTGCCAGCAGTCCGACAGGGTCAGGAGAGCAGTACTTC.

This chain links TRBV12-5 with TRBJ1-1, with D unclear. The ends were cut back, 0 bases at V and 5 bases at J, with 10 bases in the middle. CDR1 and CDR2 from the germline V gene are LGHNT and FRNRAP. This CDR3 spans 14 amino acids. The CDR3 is CASGLVSQRTEAFF. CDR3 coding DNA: TGTGCTAGTGGTTTGGTCTCCCAGCGGACTGAAGCTTTCTTT.

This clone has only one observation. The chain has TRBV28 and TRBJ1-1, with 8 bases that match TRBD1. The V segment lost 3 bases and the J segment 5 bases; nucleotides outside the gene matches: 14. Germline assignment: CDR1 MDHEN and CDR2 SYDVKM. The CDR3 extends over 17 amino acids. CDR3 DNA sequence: TGTGCCAGCAGTTTGCCCCAGGGGGCGGCCGGAGTAACTGAAGCTTTCTTT. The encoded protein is CASSLPQGAAGVTEAFF. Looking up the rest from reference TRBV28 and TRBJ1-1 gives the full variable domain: DVKVTQSSRYLVKRTGEKVFLECVQDMDHENMFWYRQDPGLGLRLIYFSYDVKMKEKGDIPEGYSVSREKKERFSLILESASTNQTSMYLCASSLPQGAAGVTEAFFGQGTRLTVV.

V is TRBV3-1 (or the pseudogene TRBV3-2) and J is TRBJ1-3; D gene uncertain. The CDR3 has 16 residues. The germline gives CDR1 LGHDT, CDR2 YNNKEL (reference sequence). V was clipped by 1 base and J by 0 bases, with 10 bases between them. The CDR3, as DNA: TGTGCCAGCAGCCAAGGTCAGATAAGCTCTGGAAACACCATATATTTT. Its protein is CASSQGQISSGNTIYF.

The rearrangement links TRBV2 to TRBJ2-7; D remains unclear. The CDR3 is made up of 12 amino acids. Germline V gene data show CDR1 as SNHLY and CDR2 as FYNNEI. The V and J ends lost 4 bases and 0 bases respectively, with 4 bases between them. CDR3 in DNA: TGTGCCAGCAGTGCGAGCTCCTACGAGCAGTACTTC. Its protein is CASSASSYEQYF.

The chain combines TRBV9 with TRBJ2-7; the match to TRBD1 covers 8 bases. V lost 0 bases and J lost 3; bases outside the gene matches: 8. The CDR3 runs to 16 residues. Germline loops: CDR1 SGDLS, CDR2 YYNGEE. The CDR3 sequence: CASSVDQGARNYEQYF. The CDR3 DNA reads TGTGCCAGCAGCGTAGATCAGGGGGCTAGAAACTACGAGCAGTACTTC.

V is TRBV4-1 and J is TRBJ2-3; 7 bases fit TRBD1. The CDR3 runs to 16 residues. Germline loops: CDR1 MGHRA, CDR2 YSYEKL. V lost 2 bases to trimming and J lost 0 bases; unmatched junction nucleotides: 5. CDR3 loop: CASSQQTGLSTDTQYF. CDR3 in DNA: TGCGCCAGCAGCCAACAGACAGGGCTTAGCACAGATACGCAGTATTTT.

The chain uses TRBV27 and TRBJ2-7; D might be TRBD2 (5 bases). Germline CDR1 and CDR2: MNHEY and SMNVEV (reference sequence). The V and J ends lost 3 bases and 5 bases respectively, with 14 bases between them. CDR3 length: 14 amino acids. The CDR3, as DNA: TGTGCCAGCAGTTTGAGCGGACCGTGGGACGAGCAGTACTTC. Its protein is CASSLSGPWDEQYF.

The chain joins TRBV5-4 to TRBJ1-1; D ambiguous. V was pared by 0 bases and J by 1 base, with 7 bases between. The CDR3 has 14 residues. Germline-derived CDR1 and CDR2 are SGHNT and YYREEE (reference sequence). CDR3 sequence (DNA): TGTGCCAGCAGCTTGGCAGGAACGAACACTGAAGCTTTCTTT. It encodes CASSLAGTNTEAFF.